These 28 T cell receptor beta chains came from one sample sequenced in a study of cytomegalovirus exposure and HLA in healthy donors. With 60 Vbeta and 13 Jbeta primers, the PCR was carried out. Produced via immunoSEQ multiplex PCR; TCRdb's table is partial and in-frame only. The sample consists of around 150,000 clones, about 80% of them appearing once. Sequenced input: PBMCs. Receptors were obtained from a man aged 25-45 years in good health and CMV-seronegative.

The gene calls are TRBV14 and TRBJ2-5; perhaps TRBD1 as D (7 bases). The CDR3 length is 16 residues. Between the trimmed V and J ends, which lost 1 base and 4 bases, there was a span of 16 bases. Germline V gene lookup returns CDR1 SGHDN and CDR2 FVKESK. The CDR3 nucleotides are TGTGCCAGCAGCCAAGGAGACAGGGACTTGGCAGAGACCCAGTACTTC. Translation gives CASSQGDRDLAETQYF. Based on the CDR3 plus reference TRBV14 and TRBJ2-5, the full variable domain is EAGVTQFPSHSVIEKGQTVTLRCDPISGHDNLYWYRRVMGKEIKFLLHFVKESKQDESGMPNNRFLAERTGGTYSTLKVQPAELEDSGVYFCASSQGDRDLAETQYFGPGTRLLVL.

This sequence joins TRBV15 and TRBJ2-7; the match to TRBD1 covers 9 bases. The V gene end was trimmed by 0 bases and the J gene end by 3 bases; junction bases not matched to a gene: 15. Per germline, CDR1 LNHNV and CDR2 YYDKDF (reference sequence). The CDR3 loop spans 19 amino acids. The CDR3 loop reads CATSRDEPHRDRVIYEQYF. The CDR3 coding sequence is TGTGCCACCAGCAGAGATGAACCTCATCGGGACAGGGTTATCTACGAGCAGTACTTC.

The chain uses TRBV6-6 and TRBJ1-1; 10 bases agree with TRBD1. After removal of 0 bases from V and 4 bases from J, the junction contained 2 bases not matched to a gene. CDR1 and CDR2 from the germline V gene are MNHNY and SVGAGI (reference sequence). This CDR3 is built from 15 residues. The CDR3: CASSYSGTGATEAFF. Written as DNA, the CDR3 is TGTGCCAGCAGTTACTCGGGGACAGGGGCCACTGAAGCTTTCTTT.

This chain uses TRBV7-3 with TRBJ2-1, with D possibly matching TRBD1 (6 bases). The CDR3 sequence is 12 residues long. The germline V and J ends were trimmed by 5 bases and 11 bases, with 13 bases remaining between them. The germline gives CDR1 SGHTA, CDR2 FQGTGA. The CDR3 region is CASSGDQGKQFF. DNA for the CDR3: TGTGCCAGCAGCGGAGATCAGGGGAAGCAGTTCTTC. The entire variable domain, with the rest obtained from reference TRBV7-3 and TRBJ2-1, is as follows: GAGVSQTPSNKVTEKGKYVELRCDPISGHTALYWYRQSLGQGPEFLIYFQGTGAADDSGLPNDRFFAVRPEGSVSTLKIQRTERGDSAVYLCASSGDQGKQFFGPGTRLTVL.

The CDR3 here is CASENPPLREAFF. DNA for the CDR3: TGTGCCAGCGAGAATCCTCCCCTGCGGGAAGCTTTCTTT. V gene TRBV28 combines with J gene TRBJ1-1; D gene uncertain. In germline, CDR1 is MDHEN, CDR2 SYDVKM. The CDR3 covers 13 residues. Trimming stripped 8 bases from V and 8 bases from J, with 18 bases between.

The chain recombines TRBV20-1 with TRBJ2-5; no firm D call. In germline, CDR1 is DFQATT, CDR2 SNEGSKA (reference sequence). The CDR3 is made up of 11 amino acids. V was clipped by 6 bases and J by 7 bases, with 12 bases between them. The DNA of the CDR3 is TGCAGTGCCGGTGGAGCAGTGACCCAGTACTTC. Its translation: CSAGGAVTQYF.

The chain recombines TRBV9 with TRBJ2-4; D perhaps matches TRBD1 (7 bases). The germline V gene encodes CDR1 SGDLS and CDR2 YYNGEE. The V end lost 4 bases, the J end lost 9 bases, and 11 bases lay between the germline ends. There are 12 residues in the CDR3. The CDR3 here is CASSPQGGIQYF. CDR3 coding DNA: TGTGCCAGCAGCCCCCAGGGGGGCATTCAGTACTTC.

The CDR3 DNA follows: TGTGCCAGCAGTTCGCTACAGGGTTACGAGCAGTACTTC. Protein sequence: CASSSLQGYEQYF. V usage is TRBV28 and J usage is TRBJ2-7, with TRBD1 as a possible D gene (6 bases). There are 13 residues in the CDR3. Germline values: CDR1 MDHEN, CDR2 SYDVKM. The V end lost 4 bases, the J end lost 4 bases, and 11 bases lay between the germline ends.

This CDR3 reads CASTPGGSTEAFF. CDR3 DNA sequence: TGTGCCAGCACCCCAGGGGGGAGCACTGAAGCTTTCTTT. The chain carries TRBV6-5 and TRBJ1-1, with 7 positions matching TRBD1. J was trimmed by 4 bases and V by 7 bases; bases with no gene match: 6. Germline V CDR1 and CDR2: MNHEY, SVGAGI. The CDR3 extends over 13 amino acids.

The chain employs TRBV5-1 and TRBJ2-5; D call uncertain. Looked up from germline, CDR1 is SGHRS and CDR2 is YFSETQ. The V gene lost 0 bases and the J gene lost 5 bases, with 20 bases spanning the gap. CDR3 length: 17 residues. The CDR3 is CASSLASQRLPRETQYF. Written as DNA, the CDR3 is TGCGCCAGCAGCTTGGCCTCACAACGACTGCCCCGGGAGACCCAGTACTTC.

The chain recombines TRBV28 with TRBJ1-2; no clear D. The length of the CDR3 is 13 residues. From germline, CDR1 is MDHEN and CDR2 SYDVKM. Trimming pared 2 bases from V and 9 bases from J, leaving 13 bases between. DNA of the CDR3: TGTGCCAGCAGTTTAGGAGGTTTCGGCCGCTACACCTTC. As protein: CASSLGGFGRYTF.

The chain employs TRBV13 and TRBJ2-7; TRBD1 agrees at 7 bases. Germline trimming cut 5 bases from V and 4 bases from J; bases unmatched to any gene: 8. The length of the CDR3 is 14 residues. CDR1 and CDR2 from the germline V gene are PRHDT and FYEKMQ (reference sequence). The CDR3 DNA reads as TGTGCCAGCAGCCCAACAGGGGAGTGGTACGAGCAGTACTTC. This encodes CASSPTGEWYEQYF.

The chain recombines TRBV2 with TRBJ1-6; 9 bases agree with TRBD1. The CDR3 has 18 residues. V lost 3 bases, J lost 5 bases, and 11 bases stayed unmatched. Germline CDR1 reads SNHLY; CDR2 reads FYNNEI. The DNA of the CDR3 is TGTGCCAGCAGTGAGAGGGGACAGGGATTTTTCGATAATTCACCCCTCCACTTT. The encoded protein is CASSERGQGFFDNSPLHF.

The chain links TRBV18 to TRBJ1-5; D possibly corresponds to TRBD1 (5 bases). Germline assignment: CDR1 KGHSH and CDR2 LQKENI. The CDR3 loop spans 15 amino acids. V was shortened by 4 bases and J by 4 bases, with 14 bases between the two germline ends. The CDR3 region has the DNA TGTGCCAGCTCACAGGCAGGGATAGGGAATCAGCCCCAGCATTTT. Translation: CASSQAGIGNQPQHF.

The chain joins TRBV7-9 to TRBJ1-4, with D uncertain. Trimming cost V 3 bases and J 5 bases, with 10 bases left between them. CDR3 length: 14 amino acids. CDR1 SEHNR and CDR2 FQNEAQ come from the germline V gene (reference sequence). The CDR3 region is CASSFTPVNEKLFF. For the CDR3, the DNA is TGTGCCAGCAGCTTTACGCCAGTAAATGAAAAACTGTTTTTT.

The CDR3: CASSFEGGGYNEQFF. The CDR3 coding sequence is TGTGCCAGCAGCTTCGAGGGAGGAGGATACAATGAGCAGTTCTTC. The chain uses TRBV5-6 and TRBJ2-1, with D possibly matching TRBD2 (6 bases). Germline CDR1 SGHDT, CDR2 YYEEEE. Trimming pared 2 bases from V and 4 bases from J, leaving 13 bases between. The CDR3 extends over 15 amino acids.

This clone was counted a few times. The chain is built from TRBV2 and TRBJ1-5; D gene ambiguous. The CDR3 loop spans 17 amino acids. The germline V and J ends were trimmed by 2 bases and 0 bases, with 14 bases remaining between them. Germline CDR1 and CDR2: SNHLY and FYNNEI. The CDR3 nucleotides are TGTGCCAGCAGTGAAATCCCGCGACTTGTTAGCAATCAGCCCCAGCATTTT. Translating gives CASSEIPRLVSNQPQHF.

CDR3 nucleotide sequence: TGTGCCAGCAGCTCCCGTACAGGGGGCAATCAGCCCCAGCATTTT. This gives the protein CASSSRTGGNQPQHF. The V gene is TRBV7-8, the J gene TRBJ1-5; 7 bases line up with TRBD1. Trimming cost V 4 bases and J 2 bases; bases outside gene matches: 5. The CDR3 is 15 residues long. CDR1 is SGHVS and CDR2 is FQNEAQ in the germline V gene.

The rearrangement links TRBV19 to TRBJ2-7; 9 positions match TRBD1. The germline V gene has CDR1 LNHDA and CDR2 SQIVND (reference sequence). This CDR3 has 14 amino acids. V was pared by 7 bases and J by 4 bases, with 8 bases of the junction left unmatched. This chain's CDR3 is CASNPTGGTYEQYF. The DNA for the CDR3 is TGTGCCAGTAACCCGACAGGGGGAACATACGAGCAGTACTTC.

The genes are TRBV27 and TRBJ1-5; 9 bases line up with TRBD1. CDR1 is MNHEY, CDR2 SMNVEV, per germline (reference sequence). The CDR3 covers 15 residues. The junction had 5 bases not matched to a gene; V was cut back by 2 bases and J by 6 bases. This CDR3 is CASSLTGGLFQPQHF. In DNA, the CDR3 is TGTGCCAGCAGTTTAACAGGGGGCTTATTTCAGCCCCAGCATTTT.

CDR3 sequence reads: CASSHLTGADTEAFF. The CDR3 nucleotides read TGTGCCAGCAGTCACCTGACAGGGGCGGACACTGAAGCTTTCTTT. The rearrangement links TRBV27 to TRBJ1-1, with 8 positions matching TRBD1. Germline CDR1 and CDR2: MNHEY and SMNVEV (reference sequence). The V segment lost 5 bases and the J segment 3 bases; nucleotides outside the gene matches: 8. This CDR3 comprises 15 residues.

As DNA, the CDR3 is TGTGCCAGCAGTTTACTCAACCTCATATCCCTGGCGGGAGGACCCTACAATGAGCAGTTCTTC. Translating it yields CASSLLNLISLAGGPYNEQFF. The chain uses TRBV27 and TRBJ2-1; 8 nucleotides align to TRBD2. Germline V gene lookup returns CDR1 MNHEY and CDR2 SMNVEV (reference sequence). This CDR3 comprises 21 residues. The junction had 20 bases not matched to a gene; V was cut back by 2 bases and J by 2 bases.

V and J are TRBV19 and TRBJ1-5, with 7 positions matching TRBD1. This CDR3 region has 15 residues. The trim removed 5 bases at V and 4 bases at J, leaving 8 bases unmatched. Germline-derived CDR1 and CDR2 are LNHDA and SQIVND (reference sequence). The CDR3 DNA reads TGTGCCAGTAGTCCTGTACCAGGGGGAAATCAGCCCCAGCATTTT. Translating it yields CASSPVPGGNQPQHF.

This chain joins TRBV2 and TRBJ2-7; 7 nucleotides align to TRBD1. V shed 10 bases, J shed 3 bases, and the junction held 12 bases outside the gene matches. Germline loops: CDR1 SNHLY, CDR2 FYNNEI. The CDR3 sequence is 14 residues long. Written as DNA, the CDR3 is TGTGCCACCCTATCGGACAGGATCGACTACGAGCAGTACTTC. Protein: CATLSDRIDYEQYF. Drawing the rest from reference TRBV2 and TRBJ2-7, the complete variable domain is EPEVTQTPSHQVTQMGQEVILRCVPISNHLYFYWYRQILGQKVEFLVSFYNNEISEKSEIFDDQFSVERPDGSNFTLKIRSTKLEDSAMYFCATLSDRIDYEQYFGPGTRLTVT.

The chain joins TRBV28 to TRBJ1-4; the match to TRBD1 covers 11 bases. Germline V lookup: CDR1 MDHEN, CDR2 SYDVKM. This CDR3 is 15 amino acids long. The ends lost 8 bases at V and 7 bases at J; junction bases unmatched: 9. The CDR3 loop reads CASSGQGEGSEKLFF. DNA of the CDR3: TGTGCCAGCTCGGGACAGGGGGAAGGAAGTGAAAAACTGTTTTTT.

The chain recombines TRBV5-1 with TRBJ2-7, with D possibly matching TRBD2 (6 bases). The CDR3 spans 14 residues. Trimming took 3 bases from V and 6 from J, leaving 16 bases between them. Germline V gene sequence: CDR1 SGHRS, CDR2 YFSETQ. This CDR3 reads CASSSTGVAVEQYF. The DNA for the CDR3 is TGCGCCAGCAGCTCTACGGGAGTAGCGGTCGAGCAGTACTTC.

The chain employs TRBV6-5 and TRBJ2-1; TRBD2 matches at 11 bases. V lost 6 bases and J lost 7; bases outside the gene matches: 5. The CDR3 length is 14 residues. Germline assignment: CDR1 MNHEY and CDR2 SVGAGI. The CDR3 sequence is CASRISGRANEQFF. As DNA, the CDR3 is TGTGCCAGCAGAATTAGCGGGAGGGCGAATGAGCAGTTCTTC.

V is TRBV7-7 and J is TRBJ2-1; 8 bases line up with TRBD1. Germline V gene sequence: CDR1 SSHAT, CDR2 FNYEAQ (reference sequence). The CDR3 is 13 residues long. V was clipped by 5 bases and J by 8 bases; unmatched bases: 5. CDR3 residues: CASSIQGDDEQFF. Here the CDR3 DNA reads TGTGCCAGCAGCATACAGGGGGACGATGAGCAGTTCTTC.